The rows below give T cell receptor beta chains drawn from one sample of a study of beta chain features in type 1 diabetes. Only in-frame clones appear in the TCRdb table, and some are missing; sequencing was by immunoSEQ multiplex PCR. The data contain about 400,000 clones, roughly 13% of them singletons. The sequenced material came from naive CD4+ T cells from blood. The source is a man between 18 and 35 years old in good health. Each CDR3 is given with its conserved first and last residue. A D gene is named only where the DNA matches it firmly. Clone size appears in some rows only: once, few, many, or a class for an expanded clone.

size: -
J: TRBJ2-1
D: TRBD2
V: TRBV5-1
CDR3: CASSFGLAGLFNEQFF
DNA: TGCGCCAGCAGCTTCGGACTAGCGGGATTATTCAATGAGCAGTTCTTC

size: -
J: TRBJ2-7
D: -
V: TRBV10-3
CDR3: CAIGQYEQYF
DNA: TGTGCCATCGGACAGTACGAGCAGTACTTC

size: -
J: TRBJ1-2
D: -
V: TRBV28
CDR3: CASSSGLNYGYTF
DNA: TGTGCCAGCAGCTCCGGACTCAACTATGGCTACACCTTC

size: -
J: TRBJ2-1
D: TRBD2
V: TRBV7-8
CDR3: CASSQLARRTYNEQFF
DNA: TGTGCCAGCAGCCAACTAGCGAGAAGAACCTACAATGAGCAGTTCTTC

size: few
J: TRBJ1-5
D: -
V: TRBV28
CDR3: CASSRPEGYFQPQHF
DNA: TGTGCCAGCAGCAGGCCCGAGGGATATTTCCAGCCCCAGCATTTT

size: -
J: TRBJ2-7
D: TRBD2
V: TRBV6-5
CDR3: CASSYAAGASYEQYF
DNA: TGTGCCAGCAGTTACGCAGCGGGAGCATCCTACGAGCAGTACTTC

size: -
J: TRBJ1-2
D: -
V: TRBV5-1
CDR3: CASSLGSSLSGNYGYTF
DNA: TGCGCCAGCAGCTTGGGTTCTAGCCTTTCGGGAAACTATGGCTACACCTTC

size: -
J: TRBJ1-6
D: -
V: TRBV10-3
CDR3: CAITPRPFNSPLHF
DNA: TGTGCCATCACCCCGCGGCCCTTTAATTCACCCCTCCACTTT

size: -
J: TRBJ2-7
D: TRBD1
V: TRBV9
CDR3: CASSPGQGLYEQYF
DNA: TGTGCCAGCAGCCCGGGACAGGGTCTTTACGAGCAGTACTTC

size: few
J: TRBJ2-1
D: TRBD2
V: TRBV7-9
CDR3: CASSRGLATYNEQFF
DNA: TGTGCCAGCAGCCGGGGACTAGCGACTTACAATGAGCAGTTCTTC